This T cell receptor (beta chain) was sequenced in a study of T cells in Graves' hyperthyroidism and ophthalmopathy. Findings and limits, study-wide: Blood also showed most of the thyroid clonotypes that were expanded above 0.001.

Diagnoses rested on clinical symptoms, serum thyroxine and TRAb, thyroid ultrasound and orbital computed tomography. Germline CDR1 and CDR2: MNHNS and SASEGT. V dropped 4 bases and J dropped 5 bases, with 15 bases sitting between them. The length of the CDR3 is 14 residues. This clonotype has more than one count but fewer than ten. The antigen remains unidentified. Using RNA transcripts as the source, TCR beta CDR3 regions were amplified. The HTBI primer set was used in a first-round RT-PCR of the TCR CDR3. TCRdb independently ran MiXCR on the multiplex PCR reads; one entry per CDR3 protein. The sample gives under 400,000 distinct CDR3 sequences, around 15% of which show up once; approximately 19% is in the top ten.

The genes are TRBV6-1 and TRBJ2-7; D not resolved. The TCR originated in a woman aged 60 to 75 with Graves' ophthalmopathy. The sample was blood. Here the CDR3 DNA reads TGTGCCAGCAGTGCGGGCCCCCCGCTCGACGAGCAGTACTTC. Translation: CASSAGPPLDEQYF.